This T cell receptor beta chain was found in a study of beta chain features in type 1 diabetes. The study's findings and limits: TCRB CDR3s were moderately but significantly shorter in Type 1 diabetes patients in all four CD4+ subsets.

The CDR3 runs 13 residues. Trimming stripped 4 bases from V and 10 bases from J, with 15 bases between. Germline V lookup: CDR1 LGHNA, CDR2 YSLEER. To note about this clone: What it binds is unknown.

The sequenced template was cDNA made from the entire isolated RNA. Generated by immunoSEQ multiplex PCR, the TCRdb table keeps only in-frame clones and is missing some. The sample holds more than 250,000 clones, about 20% seen once. The receptor comes from a woman aged 40 to 50 with type 1 diabetes. The chain uses TRBV4-3 and TRBJ2-3, with D perhaps TRBD1 (5 bases). The specimen sequenced was naive CD4+ T cells from blood. The CDR3 sequence is CASSLTWAGSQYF. As DNA, the CDR3 is TGCGCCAGCAGCCTAACTTGGGCAGGGTCGCAGTATTTT.